This record looks at one T cell receptor (beta chain) sequence and its context. What it recognizes is unknown. Germline CDR1 SQVTM, CDR2 ANQGSEA. The CDR3 length is 11 residues. V was pared by 4 bases and J by 3 bases, with 0 bases of the junction left unmatched. The data belong to a study of cytomegalovirus exposure and HLA in healthy donors. Whole-study context: Drawn from HLA-typed donors, around 85 million unique TCRs were held in an early data release.

Points from the study as a whole: In a later analysis, at a false discovery rate of 0.05, approximately 18,000 TCR beta sequences were associated with HLA alleles.

Primers for the PCR totalled 60 Vbeta and 13 Jbeta. Sequencing used immunoSEQ multiplex PCR; TCRdb keeps in-frame clones, though not all of them. The table lists about 150,000 clones, just over 65% of them singletons. The sequenced sample consisted of PBMCs. The gene calls are TRBV29-1 and TRBJ2-7; TRBD1 agrees at 7 bases. The sequence was collected from a woman aged 55-69 years in good health and CMV-seronegative. This chain's CDR3 is CSVAGGYEQYF. The CDR3 bases are TGCAGCGTTGCAGGGGGCTACGAGCAGTACTTC.